This paragraph reports one T cell receptor beta chain. Its matching antigen is unknown. The sample comes from a study of CD8+CD57+ T cells in acquired aplastic anemia. Study-level information: Healthy donors gave approximately 10 million reads on average for CD4+ cells.

General study points: Patients and controls shared just under 30 CD8+ CDR3 sequences, highly expressed in patients.

The J segment lost 7 bases and the V segment lost 3 bases, leaving 8 bases of the junction unmatched. Germline V gene lookup returns CDR1 SGHDT and CDR2 YYEEEE. The CDR3 extends over 15 amino acids. Genomic DNA was employed as the template in profiling TCR beta VDJ and CDR3. In TCRdb, the reads were re-called with MiXCR into one record per CDR3 protein. This sample has 200,000 to 250,000 distinct CDR3 sequences, with approximately 60% found just once. The genes are TRBV5-6 and TRBJ2-1; TRBD1 agrees at 9 bases. This sequence was found in a human donor in good health. Sample: sorted CD4+, CD8+, or CD8+CD57+ T cells (not recorded which) from PBMCs. CDR3 loop: CASSSRQGGSNEQFF. Here the CDR3 DNA reads TGTGCCAGCAGCTCCAGACAGGGGGGGAGTAATGAGCAGTTCTTC. The whole variable domain, filled in from reference TRBV5-6 and TRBJ2-1, reads DAGVTQSPTHLIKTRGQQVTLRCSPKSGHDTVSWYQQALGQGPQFIFQYYEEEERQRGNFPDRFSGHQFPNYSSELNVNALLLGDSALYLCASSSRQGGSNEQFFGPGTRLTVL.